This TCR beta chain was recovered during a study of control samples from healthy donors and cancer patients. The V gene's germline CDR1 is LNHNV and CDR2 YYDKDF (reference sequence). The CDR3 sequence is 14 residues long. Trimming removed 5 bases from V and 1 base from J, with 10 bases in between. Clones were sequenced by immunoSEQ multiplex PCR, and TCRdb holds only the in-frame ones, with some missing. This sample has about 77,000 clones, with around 92% found just once. This sequence joins TRBV15 and TRBJ2-3, with D uncertain. The sequencing sample was made of blood. This TCR was recovered from a woman in her sixties in good health. CDR3 sequence: CATSPGFGTDTQYF. The CDR3 nucleotides read TGTGCCACCAGCCCAGGTTTTGGCACAGATACGCAGTATTTT.